The 14 T cell receptor beta chains below come from one sample, sequenced in a study of cytotoxic CD8 clonotypes in ibrutinib-treated CLL. TCRdb's table, derived via immunoSEQ multiplex PCR, lists solely in-frame clones and lacks some. This sample carries around 310,000 clones, approximately 80% of them seen once, and the ten largest clones take 5% to 7%. This material consisted of PBMCs, taken before ibrutinib treatment. These receptors came from a human donor with chronic lymphocytic leukemia.

The V gene is TRBV6-5, the J gene TRBJ2-1; D not resolved. V was pared by 2 bases and J by 8 bases, with 7 bases between. This CDR3 has 12 residues. Germline V CDR1 and CDR2: MNHEY, SVGAGI. The CDR3 DNA reads as TGTGCCAGCAGTTACATGACCGATGAGCAGTTCTTC. The encoded protein is CASSYMTDEQFF.

This chain connects TRBV4-3 to TRBJ2-1; 7 bases map to TRBD1. The CDR3 runs 13 residues. The germline gives CDR1 LGHNA, CDR2 YSLEER. J lost 9 bases, V lost 2 bases, and 4 bases had no gene match. This CDR3 is CASSQRRGPEQFF. The DNA for the CDR3 is TGCGCCAGCAGCCAACGTAGGGGGCCTGAGCAGTTCTTC.

V usage is TRBV27 and J usage is TRBJ2-5; tentatively, D is TRBD1 (5 bases). Germline values: CDR1 MNHEY, CDR2 SMNVEV (reference sequence). The V end lost 5 bases, the J end lost 2 bases, and 12 bases lay between the germline ends. CDR3 length: 14 residues. CDR3 residues: CASSQGNAQETQYF. The CDR3 bases are TGTGCCAGCAGTCAGGGAAACGCGCAAGAGACCCAGTACTTC.

The chain carries TRBV5-6 and TRBJ1-2; the D is unclear. The V end was cut by 0 bases, the J end by 7 bases, with 7 bases between. The CDR3 is 12 residues long. The V gene's germline CDR1 is SGHDT and CDR2 YYEEEE. CDR3 region: CASSLGFSGYTF. CDR3 bases: TGTGCCAGCAGCTTGGGGTTTAGTGGCTACACCTTC.

The chain combines TRBV2 with TRBJ1-5; D not resolved. This CDR3 region has 13 residues. Germline V gene lookup returns CDR1 SNHLY and CDR2 FYNNEI. The V end lost 8 bases, the J end lost 3 bases, and 11 bases lay between the germline ends. CDR3 amino acids: CASGENTNQPQHF. In nucleotides, the CDR3 is TGTGCCAGCGGCGAGAACACCAATCAGCCCCAGCATTTT.

The chain has TRBV7-6 and TRBJ2-2, with D unclear. CDR1 and CDR2 from the germline V gene are SGHVS and FNYEAQ. Trimming shortened V by 5 bases and J by 4 bases, and 8 bases separated the two germline ends. The CDR3 totals 13 residues. CDR3 DNA sequence: TGTGCCAGCAGCGTAGGGTTCACCGGGGAGCTGTTTTTT. It is translated as CASSVGFTGELFF.

Details on this clone: Germline and junction disagree at one end, which may indicate a read error. This chain uses TRBV7-6 with TRBJ2-1; 11 bases map to TRBD2. Germline V gives CDR1 SGHVS, CDR2 FNYEAQ. This CDR3 spans 14 amino acids. CDR3 sequence: CASSVAGGPREQFF. The CDR3 coding sequence is TGTGCCAGCAGCGTAGCGGGAGGGCCGCGTGAGCAGTTCTTC.

The V and J genes are TRBV11-2 and TRBJ2-5; D gene uncertain. This CDR3 region has 15 residues. The germline V gene encodes CDR1 SGHAT and CDR2 FQNNGV. Trimming pared 4 bases from V and 5 bases from J, leaving 17 bases between. This CDR3 reads CASSSILGKRETQYF. The CDR3 DNA follows: TGTGCCAGCAGCTCGATATTGGGGAAAAGGGAGACCCAGTACTTC.

This chain joins TRBV18 and TRBJ1-2; 7 nucleotides line up with TRBD1. V lost 3 bases and J lost 0; bases outside the gene matches: 13. CDR3 length equals 18 residues. Germline V lookup: CDR1 KGHSH, CDR2 LQKENI. CDR3 sequence reads: CASSPLQGTSTANYGYTF. The CDR3, as DNA: TGTGCCAGCTCACCTCTACAGGGGACTTCCACTGCTAACTATGGCTACACCTTC.

The chain couples TRBV15 to TRBJ2-3; TRBD2 might be the D (6 bases). This CDR3 is built from 15 residues. With 1 base removed from V and 0 bases from J, the gap between germline ends came to 8 bases. Germline V gene data show CDR1 as LNHNV and CDR2 as YYDKDF (reference sequence). The CDR3 DNA follows: TGTGCCACCAGCAGAGGCGGGGCTAGCACAGATACGCAGTATTTT. Residues: CATSRGGASTDTQYF.

This sequence joins TRBV6-1 and TRBJ2-7; D perhaps matches TRBD1 (5 bases). Looked up from germline, CDR1 is MNHNS and CDR2 is SASEGT. Trimming pared 6 bases from V and 3 bases from J, leaving 18 bases between. The CDR3 consists of 15 residues. In nucleotides, the CDR3 is TGTGCCAGCAGAGTGAAAGCAGGGTTCGACTACGAGCAGTACTTC. Protein: CASRVKAGFDYEQYF.

The chain combines TRBV7-2 with TRBJ2-1; D is uncertain. Trimming removed 7 bases at V and 0 bases at J, with 13 bases between. Germline V gene data show CDR1 as SGHTA and CDR2 as FQGNSA. CDR3 length: 15 amino acids. This CDR3 reads CASIPSGFSYNEQFF. The CDR3 DNA sequence: TGTGCCAGCATCCCATCTGGGTTCTCCTACAATGAGCAGTTCTTC.

This chain links TRBV27 with TRBJ2-1; 7 nucleotides align to TRBD2. CDR3 length equals 18 residues. V gave up 3 bases and J gave up 0 bases; unmatched junction bases: 11. CDR1 is MNHEY and CDR2 is SMNVEV in the germline V gene (reference sequence). The CDR3 here is CASSFGVGGGTSYNEQFF. DNA for the CDR3: TGTGCCAGCAGTTTTGGGGTTGGGGGAGGGACCTCCTACAATGAGCAGTTCTTC.

The chain uses TRBV19 and TRBJ2-1; tentatively, D is TRBD2 (6 bases). V lost 7 bases and J 7 bases, leaving 35 bases between the germline ends. The length of the CDR3 is 20 residues. CDR1 LNHDA and CDR2 SQIVND come from the germline V gene (reference sequence). In nucleotides, the CDR3 is TGTGCCAGTACGGGGCCCCCCTATGCGGGATCATCCTATCGTTGGAATGAGCAGTTCTTC. It translates to CASTGPPYAGSSYRWNEQFF.